This T cell receptor beta chain was sequenced during a study of Graves' ophthalmopathy and Graves' hyperthyroidism (dated by TCRdb to the late 2010s). With regard to the full study: Peripheral blood was collected at initial diagnosis, prior to any treatment. The study used TCR beta repertoire signatures to distinguish Graves' ophthalmopathy from Graves' hyperthyroidism and to predict progression to ophthalmopathy. In total, some 140 blood samples were TCR-sequenced: some 40 ophthalmopathy, some 80 hyperthyroidism and roughly 17 hyperthyroidism-to-ophthalmopathy patients. A discovery set of 100 patients (approximately 45 ophthalmopathy, just over 55 stable hyperthyroidism) was enrolled to explore V-J signatures distinguishing ophthalmopathy from hyperthyroidism. An independent validation cohort was composed of fewer than 20 hyperthyroidism patients and 17 patients who later progressed from hyperthyroidism to ophthalmopathy. In over 5 hyperthyroidism patients, the T-cell repertoire of thyroid tissue was compared with the T-cell repertoire of blood. Following sampling, methimazole starting at 30 mg daily was administered to hyperthyroidism patients, and high-dose intravenous methylprednisolone was administered to ophthalmopathy patients. The 75 to 100 discovery patients were divided at random into training and test sets in a 7:3 ratio.

From its cysteine to its phenylalanine, the CDR3 spans 15 amino acids. The sequence is cut down to CDR3 DNA, 45 bases in frame from base 1. The junction shows trimming of 9 bases on V and 5 bases on J, and the gene matches do not reach 8 bases of it. Ophthalmopathy patients had moderately to severely active disease, Clinical Activity Score of at least 3, NOSPECS grade of at least 4, and disease duration under 3 months. Patients with other autoimmune diseases, uncontrolled infections, pregnancy or lactation were excluded. Diagnosis was based on clinical symptoms, serum thyroxine, TRAb, thyroid ultrasound and orbital computed tomography. Ficoll-Paque density gradient centrifugation was used to isolate PBMCs from approximately 11 ml of fresh peripheral blood. Total RNA was extracted using Trizol reagent, and RNA quality was checked on an Agilent 2100 Bioanalyzer. Broad study findings and their caveats: In validation, the model predicted ophthalmopathy progression with nearly 71% sensitivity and roughly 72% specificity; 12 predicted patients were CT-confirmed with GO in a median of about 6.1 months. Most expanded thyroid clonotypes with frequency above 0.001 were also detected in blood, suggesting blood repertoires may reflect the thyroid immune response. In cross-validation, the 13-signature model distinguished ophthalmopathy from stable hyperthyroidism with around 90% sensitivity and about 81% specificity, while in the test set the corresponding values were 80% and 75%. Sample size was not predetermined statistically, and investigators were not blinded to group allocation.

The table lists this clonotype with many counts. No antigen is known for it. No base quality values were provided; no much bigger clone lies one nucleotide off. For repertoire sequencing, the TCR beta CDR3 regions were amplified from RNA transcripts. The first round of RT-PCR was done with HTBI primers and the Qiagen OneStep RT-PCR kit, and was followed by a second round of multiplex PCR, then size selection and purification. The libraries underwent paired-end sequencing with 100 bp reads on an Illumina HiSeq2000. The paper's data handling went like this. SOAPnuke was used for read processing, and reads with adapters, uncalled bases, a mean Phred below 15, or no exact constant-primer or identifier match were discarded. COPE v1.2.5 was used to merge high-quality paired reads. Each unique nucleotide sequence was defined as a clonotype, and clonotypes were aligned to IMGT TRB V, D and J references with MiTCR v1.1. The analysis was limited to V-J combinations with a frequency above 0.0001, which together covered over 98% of repertoires. For each V-J combination, a TCR clonal expansion and chaos score was defined as F50 clonal expansion divided by the chaos observed in the TCRdist matrix. Welch's t-statistics and random forest were used to narrow the features down to 10 to 15 V-J combinations, which were then fed into a naive Bayes classifier. The Morisita-Horn index was used to measure how similar the thyroid and blood repertoires were. Through fastp at Q25 and MiXCR, TCRdb rebuilt clones from the public reads, retaining in-frame beta chains. Rows with one shared CDR3 protein collapse into an entry with the most common genes and DNA. Clone size and V and J calls follow TCRdb, not the original study. Across this sample there are 150,000 or so distinct CDR3 sequences, with 39% seen only once. The ten most abundant clones make up about 9.5% of the sample.

The TCR originated in a man aged 30-40 years with Graves' ophthalmopathy. Donor details come from another sample of the same person, matched by shared clones. The chain joins TRBV12-3 or TRBV12-4 to TRBJ2-5; 14 bases in between match TRBD2. Sequencing used peripheral blood. CDR3 loop: CASGGLAGVGETQYF. The bases are TGTGCCAGTGGGGGACTAGCGGGAGTGGGGGAGACCCAGTACTTC.